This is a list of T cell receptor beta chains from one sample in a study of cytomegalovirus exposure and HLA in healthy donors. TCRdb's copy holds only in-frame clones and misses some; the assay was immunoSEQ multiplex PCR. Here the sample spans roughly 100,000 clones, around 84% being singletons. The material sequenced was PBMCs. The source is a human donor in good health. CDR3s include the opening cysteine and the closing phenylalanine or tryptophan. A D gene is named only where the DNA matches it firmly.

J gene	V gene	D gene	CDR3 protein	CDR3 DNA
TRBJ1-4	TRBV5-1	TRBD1	CASSFQGAEKLFF	TGCGCCAGCAGCTTCCAGGGGGCCGAAAAACTGTTTTTT
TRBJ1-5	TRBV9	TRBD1	CASSVGPTGADQPQHF	TGTGCCAGCAGCGTAGGGCCGACAGGGGCGGATCAGCCCCAGCATTTT
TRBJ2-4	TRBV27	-	CASSGLTGLAKNIQYF	TGTGCCAGCAGCGGCCTGACAGGCTTAGCCAAAAACATTCAGTACTTC
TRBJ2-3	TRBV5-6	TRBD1	CASSPDRAFTDTQYF	TGTGCCAGCAGCCCGGACAGGGCGTTCACAGATACGCAGTATTTT
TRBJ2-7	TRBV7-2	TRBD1	CASSLVYRGRSEQYF	TGTGCCAGCAGCTTAGTTTACAGGGGTCGCTCCGAGCAGTACTTC
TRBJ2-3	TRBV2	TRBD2	CASMGPGAGIDTQYF	TGTGCCAGCATGGGGCCCGGAGCGGGAATAGATACGCAGTATTTT
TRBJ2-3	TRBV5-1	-	CASSLGDPSSGDTQYF	TGCGCCAGCAGCCTAGGAGACCCAAGCTCCGGAGATACGCAGTATTTT
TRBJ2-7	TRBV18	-	CASSGQATPYEQYF	TGTGCCAGCTCAGGGCAGGCAACACCGTACGAGCAGTACTTC
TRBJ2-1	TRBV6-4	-	CASSPGFHNEQFF	TGTGCCAGCTCTCCGGGGTTTCACAATGAGCAGTTCTTC
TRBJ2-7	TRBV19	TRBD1	CASSPSDRGNYEQYF	TGTGCCAGTAGTCCATCGGACAGGGGGAACTACGAGCAGTACTTC
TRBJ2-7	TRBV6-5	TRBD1	CASSWDRYEQYF	TGTGCCAGCAGCTGGGACAGGTACGAGCAGTACTTC
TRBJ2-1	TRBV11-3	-	CASSSRGSSYNEQFF	TGTGCCAGCAGCTCACGCGGTAGCTCCTACAATGAGCAGTTCTTC